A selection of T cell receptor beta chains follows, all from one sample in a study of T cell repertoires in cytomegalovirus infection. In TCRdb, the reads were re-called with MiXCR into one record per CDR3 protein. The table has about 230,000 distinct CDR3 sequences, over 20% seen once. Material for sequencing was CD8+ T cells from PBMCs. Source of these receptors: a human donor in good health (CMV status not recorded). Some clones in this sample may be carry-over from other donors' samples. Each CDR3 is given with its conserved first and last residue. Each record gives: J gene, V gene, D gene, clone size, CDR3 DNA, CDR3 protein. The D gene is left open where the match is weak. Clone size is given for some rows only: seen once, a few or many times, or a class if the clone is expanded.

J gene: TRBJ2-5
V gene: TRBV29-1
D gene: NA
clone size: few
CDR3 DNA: TGCAGCGTTGAAGCGAACAGGGACCCCAGGGAGACCCAGTACTTC
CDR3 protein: CSVEANRDPRETQYF

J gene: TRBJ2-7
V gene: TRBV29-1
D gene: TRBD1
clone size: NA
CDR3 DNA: TGCAGCGTCACGGAAGACAGGGGGTTCTCCTACGAGCAGTACTTC
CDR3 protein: CSVTEDRGFSYEQYF

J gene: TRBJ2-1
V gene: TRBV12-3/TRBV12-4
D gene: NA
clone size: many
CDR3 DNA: TGTGCCAGCAGGCATATGGACAGAATCTACAATGAGCAGTTCTTC
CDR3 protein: CASRHMDRIYNEQFF

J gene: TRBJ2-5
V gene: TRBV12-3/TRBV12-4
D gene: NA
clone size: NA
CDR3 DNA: TGTGCCAGCAGTTTAGCCTTCCAAGAGACCCAGTACTTC
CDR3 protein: CASSLAFQETQYF

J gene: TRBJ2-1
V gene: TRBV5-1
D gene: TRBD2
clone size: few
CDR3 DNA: TGCGCCAGCAGCTTTACTAGCGGAAGCTCCTACAATGAGCAGTTCTTC
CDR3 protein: CASSFTSGSSYNEQFF

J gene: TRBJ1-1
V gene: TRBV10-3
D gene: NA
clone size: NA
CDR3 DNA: TGTGCCATCAGTGAGGGGGGGGGCAAGAACACTGAAGCTTTCTTT
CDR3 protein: CAISEGGGKNTEAFF

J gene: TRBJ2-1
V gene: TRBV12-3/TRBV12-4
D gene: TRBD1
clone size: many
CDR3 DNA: TGTGCCAGCAGTACCCCGGACAGGGAAACTGACTTTAGCTCCTACAATGAGCAGTTCTTC
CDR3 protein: CASSTPDRETDFSSYNEQFF

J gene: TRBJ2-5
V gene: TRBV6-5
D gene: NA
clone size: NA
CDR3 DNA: TGTGCCAGCAGTTACTCGACGCTAGGCCAAGAGACCCAGTACTTC
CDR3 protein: CASSYSTLGQETQYF

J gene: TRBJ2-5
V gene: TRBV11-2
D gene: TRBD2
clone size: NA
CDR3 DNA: TGTGCCAGCAGCTTAGCCACTAGCGGGGGGTTACAAGAGACCCAGTACTTC
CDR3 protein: CASSLATSGGLQETQYF

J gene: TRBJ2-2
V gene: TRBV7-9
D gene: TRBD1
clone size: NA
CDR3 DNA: TGTGCCAGCAGCGGGGACAGGGTCGATGTCGGGGAGCTGTTTTTT
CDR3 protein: CASSGDRVDVGELFF

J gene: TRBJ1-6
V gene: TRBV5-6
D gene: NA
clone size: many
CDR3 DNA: TGTGCCAGCAGCTTGGGATTGGGACTGGGGAATTCACCCCTCCACTTT
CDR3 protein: CASSLGLGLGNSPLHF

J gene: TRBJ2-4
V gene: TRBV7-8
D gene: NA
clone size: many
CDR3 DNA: TGTGCCAGCAGCTCAGAAGACAGTAACATTCAGTACTTC
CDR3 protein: CASSSEDSNIQYF

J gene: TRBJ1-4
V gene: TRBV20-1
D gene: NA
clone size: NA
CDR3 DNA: TGCAGTGCTAGAGGGATGACAGACGCAACTAATGAAAAACTGTTTTTT
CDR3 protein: CSARGMTDATNEKLFF

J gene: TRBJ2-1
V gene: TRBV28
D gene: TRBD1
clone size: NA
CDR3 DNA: TGTGCCAGCTCGACAGGGCTGAGCTCCTACAATGAGCAGTTCTTC
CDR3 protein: CASSTGLSSYNEQFF

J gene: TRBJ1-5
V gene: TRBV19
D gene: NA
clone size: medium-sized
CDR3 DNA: TGTGCCAGTAGCCTACTCCCAGGAGGCAATCAGCCCCAGCATTTT
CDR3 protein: CASSLLPGGNQPQHF

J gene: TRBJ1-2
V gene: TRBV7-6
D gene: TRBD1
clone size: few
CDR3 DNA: TGTGCCAGCAGCTTAGAGGGACAGAATTTTCAATATGGCTACACCTTC
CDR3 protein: CASSLEGQNFQYGYTF

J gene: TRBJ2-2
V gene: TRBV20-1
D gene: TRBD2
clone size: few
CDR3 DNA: TGCAGTGCCGCTCCACTAGCGGGGTGGGACACCGGGGAGCTGTTTTTT
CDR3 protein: CSAAPLAGWDTGELFF

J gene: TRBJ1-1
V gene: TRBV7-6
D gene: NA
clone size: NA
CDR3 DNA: TGTGCCAGCAGCTTAGGTACTCAAGTTGAAGCTTTCTTT
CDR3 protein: CASSLGTQVEAFF

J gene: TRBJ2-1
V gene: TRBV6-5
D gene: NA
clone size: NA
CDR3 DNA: TGTGCCAGCAACCCCGGGGGTACCGTGAATGAGCAGTTCTTC
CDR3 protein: CASNPGGTVNEQFF

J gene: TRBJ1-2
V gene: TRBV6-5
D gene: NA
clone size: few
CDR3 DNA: TGTGCCAGCATTGGGGCAGTTGACTATGGCTACACCTTC
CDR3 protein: CASIGAVDYGYTF

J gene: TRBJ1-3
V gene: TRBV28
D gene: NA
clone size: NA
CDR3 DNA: TGTGCCAGCAACCACAGGCGCTCTGGAAACACCATATATTTT
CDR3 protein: CASNHRRSGNTIYF

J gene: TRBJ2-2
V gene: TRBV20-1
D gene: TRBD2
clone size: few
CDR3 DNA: TGCAGTGCCCTTCCTACTCGCGGGGGGTTCAACACCGGGGAGCTGTTTTTT
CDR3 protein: CSALPTRGGFNTGELFF

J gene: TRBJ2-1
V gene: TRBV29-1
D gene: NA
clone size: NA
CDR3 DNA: TGCAGCGTCCAAGGGCACTACGAGAGCTCCTACAATGAGCAGTTCTTC
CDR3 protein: CSVQGHYESSYNEQFF

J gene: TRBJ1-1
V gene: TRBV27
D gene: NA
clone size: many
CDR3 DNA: TGTGCCAGCAGTACCATGAACACTGAAGCTTTCTTT
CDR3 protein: CASSTMNTEAFF

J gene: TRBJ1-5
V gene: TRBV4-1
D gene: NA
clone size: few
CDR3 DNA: TGCGCCAGCAGCCAGGGGACATTTGTAAATCAGCCCCAGCATTTT
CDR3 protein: CASSQGTFVNQPQHF

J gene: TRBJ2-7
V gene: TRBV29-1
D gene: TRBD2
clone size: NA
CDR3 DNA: TGCAGCGTTGACGCCAGCGGGGGAACCTACGAGCAGTACTTC
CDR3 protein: CSVDASGGTYEQYF

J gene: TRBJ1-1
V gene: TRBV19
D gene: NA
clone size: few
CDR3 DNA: TGTGCCAGGAGCTGGGGGGGCGTGAACACTGAAGCTTTCTTT
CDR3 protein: CARSWGGVNTEAFF

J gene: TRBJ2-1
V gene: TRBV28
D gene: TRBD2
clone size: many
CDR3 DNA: TGTGCCAGCACCATCACTAGCGGGGGGAACAATGAGCAGTTCTTC
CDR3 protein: CASTITSGGNNEQFF

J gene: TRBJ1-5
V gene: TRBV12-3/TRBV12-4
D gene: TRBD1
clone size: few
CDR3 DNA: TGTGCCAGCACTCCCAGGGGGGATGGCAATCAGCCCCAGCATTTT
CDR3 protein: CASTPRGDGNQPQHF

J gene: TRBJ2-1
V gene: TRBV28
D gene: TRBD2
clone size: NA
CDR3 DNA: TGTGCCAGCAGTTCCGGACTAGCGGGGGGCTTGAGTGAGCAGTTCTTC
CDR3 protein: CASSSGLAGGLSEQFF

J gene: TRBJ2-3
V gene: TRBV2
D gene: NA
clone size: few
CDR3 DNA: TGTGCCAGCAGTGAAGCAGGATACTACACAGATACGCAGTATTTT
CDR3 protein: CASSEAGYYTDTQYF

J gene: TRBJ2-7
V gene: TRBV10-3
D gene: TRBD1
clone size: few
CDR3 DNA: TGTGCCGTAGAGGACAGGGCTACCTACGAGCAGTACTTC
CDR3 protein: CAVEDRATYEQYF

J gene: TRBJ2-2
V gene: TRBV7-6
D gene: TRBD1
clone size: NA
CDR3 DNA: TGTGCCAGCAGCTTAGCCGGACAGGTTCGGGGGAACACCGGGGAGCTGTTTTTT
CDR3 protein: CASSLAGQVRGNTGELFF

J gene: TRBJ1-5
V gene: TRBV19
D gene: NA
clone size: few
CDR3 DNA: TGTGCCAGTTCAAAATCGGACATCAATCAGCCCCAGCATTTT
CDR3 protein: CASSKSDINQPQHF

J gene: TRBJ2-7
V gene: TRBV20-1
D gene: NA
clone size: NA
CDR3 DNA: TGCAGTGCCCGGGGCCCCGGGCAGTACTTC
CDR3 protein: CSARGPGQYF

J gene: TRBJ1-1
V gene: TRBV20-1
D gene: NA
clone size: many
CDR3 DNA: TGCAGTGCCGCCTCATACAACCCAATGAACACTGAAGCTTTCTTT
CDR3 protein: CSAASYNPMNTEAFF

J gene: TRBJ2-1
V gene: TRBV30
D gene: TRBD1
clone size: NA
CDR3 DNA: TGTGCCTGGAGTTCCGGGACAGGAATGACAAAGAATGAGCAGTTCTTC
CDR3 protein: CAWSSGTGMTKNEQFF

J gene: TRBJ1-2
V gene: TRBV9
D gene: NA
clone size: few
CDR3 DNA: TGTGCCAGCAGCGGACCTGGCTACACCTTC
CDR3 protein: CASSGPGYTF

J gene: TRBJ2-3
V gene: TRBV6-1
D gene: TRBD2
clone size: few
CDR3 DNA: TGTGCCAGCAGAGCGTCAGCGGGGGGGCCGCCAGATACGCAGTATTTT
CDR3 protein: CASRASAGGPPDTQYF

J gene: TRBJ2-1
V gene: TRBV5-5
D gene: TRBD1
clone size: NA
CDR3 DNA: TGTGCCAGCGGTAGCCGGGACAGCTCCTACAATGAGCAGTTCTTC
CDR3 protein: CASGSRDSSYNEQFF

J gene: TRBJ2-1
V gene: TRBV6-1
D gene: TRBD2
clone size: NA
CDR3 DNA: TGTGCCAGCAGGAAAAGCGGGGGGGGGGACAATGAGCAGTTCTTC
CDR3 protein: CASRKSGGGDNEQFF

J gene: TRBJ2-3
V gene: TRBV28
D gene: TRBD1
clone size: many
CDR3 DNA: TGTGCCAGCAACCTGGGCCCCGGGACAGGCCCAGATACGCAGTATTTT
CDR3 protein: CASNLGPGTGPDTQYF

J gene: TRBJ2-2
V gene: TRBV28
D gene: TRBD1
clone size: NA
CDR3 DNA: TGTGCCAGCAGACTGGACAGGGCCAACACCGGGGAGCTGTTTTTT
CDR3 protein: CASRLDRANTGELFF

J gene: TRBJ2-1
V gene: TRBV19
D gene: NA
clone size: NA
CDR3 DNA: TGTGCCAGTAGTCTCCTTACGGCAGGGGCCCTCTACAATGAGCAGTTCTTC
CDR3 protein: CASSLLTAGALYNEQFF